A selection of T cell receptor beta chains follows, all from one sample in a study of vaccination effects on CD4 cells after COVID-19. The antigens for these receptors are not known. Sequenced by immunoSEQ multiplex PCR; TCRdb stores in-frame clones only, minus some. Of about 66,000 clones in the sample, approximately 79% are singletons; the top ten hold about 2.5%. The sample here was CD4+ T cells from PBMCs cultured without peptide, taken after COVID-19 vaccination. These receptors were collected from a human donor who received a COVID-19 vaccine. Each CDR3 is given without its conserved first and last residue.

v_call	j_call	cdr3_aa
TRBV7-9	TRBJ1-4	ASSYTGRIGEKLF
TRBV29-1	TRBJ1-1	SVPRTGGGTEAF
TRBV3-1/TRBV3-2	TRBJ2-3	ASSETSGGPDTQY
TRBV4-2	TRBJ1-4	ASSPRQGESEKLF
TRBV5-1	TRBJ1-1	ASSSGQGRTEAF
TRBV24-1	TRBJ1-5	ATSDATGGERGQPQH
TRBV5-1	TRBJ1-5	ASSFGWGQPQH
TRBV18	TRBJ1-4	ASSPARERANEKLF
TRBV5-4	TRBJ2-5	ASSSGVGGAETQY
TRBV5-1	TRBJ2-2	ASSSTGVPGELF
TRBV19	TRBJ1-2	ASNRGNGGYT
TRBV7-2	TRBJ1-2	ASSLEGTIYGYT
TRBV6-5	TRBJ1-1	ASRARTGGGEAF
TRBV29-1	TRBJ1-4	SVRQASNEKLF
TRBV4-2	TRBJ2-1	ASSQRLAGGSYNEQF
TRBV5-1	TRBJ1-3	ASSGLGTGAGNTIY
TRBV2	TRBJ2-5	ASSVLGQVWETQY
TRBV14	TRBJ2-5	ASSQSRETQY
TRBV18	TRBJ2-3	ASSPGTADTQY
TRBV6-5	TRBJ2-5	ASRRQGGETQY
TRBV19	TRBJ1-1	ASGVLLTGTGLNTEAF
TRBV25-1	TRBJ2-5	ASSDPRTSQETQY
TRBV18	TRBJ2-3	ASSEGQTDTQY
TRBV24-1	TRBJ2-3	ATSDYSGGAKADTQY
TRBV2	TRBJ1-2	ASSEVVGSGYT
TRBV19	TRBJ1-1	ASSISVGKAF
TRBV6-5	TRBJ2-5	ASSRDFLETQY
TRBV19	TRBJ2-1	ASSIGLAGVNEQF
TRBV19	TRBJ1-2	ASSRGRINYGYT
TRBV30	TRBJ1-1	AFTGTAWNTEAF
TRBV3-1/TRBV3-2	TRBJ1-1	ASSQVGTGITEAF
TRBV29-1	TRBJ1-2	SVGITGETNYGYT
TRBV7-2	TRBJ2-1	ASILSGGVYNEQF
TRBV7-2	TRBJ2-5	ASSLGTSSETQY
TRBV19	TRBJ2-3	ASSGATGLVTDTQY
TRBV10-3	TRBJ1-4	AISEGGRPNEKLF
TRBV2	TRBJ1-5	ASARGNQPQH
TRBV18	TRBJ1-6	ASSPVGQGNSPLH
TRBV27	TRBJ2-3	ASSIRQPPSTDTQY
TRBV3-1/TRBV3-2	TRBJ1-5	ASSHGQGERQPQH
TRBV7-2	TRBJ2-3	ASSLQGADTQY
TRBV6-2/TRBV6-3	TRBJ1-1	ASSYTGVGTEAF
TRBV18	TRBJ2-5	ASSRGQQETQY